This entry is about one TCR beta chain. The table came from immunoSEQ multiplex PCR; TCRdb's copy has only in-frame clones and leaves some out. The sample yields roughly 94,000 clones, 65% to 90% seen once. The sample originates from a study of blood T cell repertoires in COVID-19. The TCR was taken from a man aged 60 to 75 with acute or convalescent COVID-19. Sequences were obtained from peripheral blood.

Here the CDR3 DNA reads TGTGCCAGCAGTCATTTAGGGACAGGGTCCACCGGGGAGCTGTTTTTT. Protein: CASSHLGTGSTGELFF. This chain connects TRBV28 to TRBJ2-2; 9 bases fit TRBD1. The CDR3 has 16 residues. Trimming removed 5 bases from V and 4 bases from J; junction bases left unmatched: 8. The germline V gene has CDR1 MDHEN and CDR2 SYDVKM.